The clone carrying this T cell receptor (beta chain) was seen a handful of times. The target antigen is unknown. The data derive from a study of vaccination effects on CD4 cells after COVID-19. V lost 6 bases to trimming and J lost 9 bases, with 17 bases between them. This CDR3 is 13 amino acids long. The germline V gene has CDR1 KGHSH and CDR2 LQKENI. Within the ViraFEST assay, antigen-specific CD4+ T cells underwent expansion with viral peptide pools prior to sequencing. The culture ran for nine to eleven days, and then CD4+ T cells were isolated. Either the mRNA-1273 or the BNT162b2 vaccine was given to participants as two doses. They grew two million PBMC in each well, adding around 10 IU/ml IL-2 and around 10 ug/ml peptides. Repertoires were generated with immunoSEQ multiplex PCR, while TCRdb's copy carries only in-frame clones and drops some. The repertoire holds approximately 61,000 clones, with 60% to 75% as singletons.

This material consisted of CD4+ T cells from PBMCs cultured with HCoV-229E spike peptides, taken after COVID-19 vaccination. The chain employs TRBV18 and TRBJ1-2; D remains unclear. The clonotype originates from a human donor who received a COVID-19 vaccine. CDR3 in amino acids: CASSGAVGRSYTF. The CDR3 coding sequence is TGTGCCAGCTCCGGCGCGGTGGGAAGGAGCTACACCTTC.